The rows below give T cell receptor beta chains drawn from one sample of a study of cytomegalovirus exposure and HLA in healthy donors. Libraries were prepared by immunoSEQ multiplex PCR; TCRdb keeps only in-frame clonotypes and omits some of them. The sample holds approximately 110,000 clones, roughly 80% seen once. The sequencing sample was made of PBMCs. Every receptor here comes from a man between 25 and 39 years old in good health and CMV-seropositive. CDR3s include the opening cysteine and the closing phenylalanine or tryptophan. A D gene is named only where the DNA matches it firmly.

>TRBV7-9|TRBD1|TRBJ2-1
CSSSLGTGGYNEQFF
TGTTCCAGCAGCTTAGGGACAGGAGGTTACAATGAGCAGTTCTTC
>TRBV5-1|NA|TRBJ1-1
CASSLGLSTGNTEAFF
TGCGCCAGCAGCTTGGGTCTCAGTACGGGGAACACTGAAGCTTTCTTT
>TRBV2|NA|TRBJ1-2
CASSERPSNYGYTF
TGTGCCAGCAGTGAACGTCCTTCTAACTATGGCTACACCTTC
>TRBV6-1|NA|TRBJ1-6
CASSELWGPPWQNSPLHF
TGTGCCAGCAGTGAATTATGGGGCCCCCCGTGGCAAAATTCACCCCTCCACTTT
>TRBV19|TRBD1|TRBJ1-5
CASSADRGNQPQHF
TGTGCCAGTAGTGCGGACAGGGGCAATCAGCCCCAGCATTTT